This TCR beta chain was sequenced in a study of T cells in localized non-small cell lung cancer. This table comes from immunoSEQ multiplex PCR, and its TCRdb copy is limited to in-frame clones, with some not included. The data contain 1,500 to 2,000 clones, more than 20% of them singletons. CDR1 SGDLS and CDR2 YYNGEE come from the germline V gene. Trimming removed 5 bases at V and 0 bases at J, with 12 bases between. The CDR3 is 14 amino acids. A few counts support this clone. The antigen is undetermined. The study, taken as a whole, reports: Density of T cells in blood, when higher, went with longer overall survival. In uninvolved adjacent lung, T cell clonality reached its highest value, exceeding tumor.

The starting material was normal lung tissue next to the tumor, obtained before any cancer treatment. This chain links TRBV9 with TRBJ2-7; D might be TRBD2 (6 bases). The sequence was obtained from a male donor older than 55 with stage II lung adenocarcinoma. CDR3 DNA: TGTGCCAGCAGTTTCACGGGACTCTCCTACGAGCAGTACTTC. Its protein is CASSFTGLSYEQYF. Full variable domain (missing parts from reference TRBV9 and TRBJ2-7): DSGVTQTPKHLITATGQRVTLRCSPRSGDLSVYWYQQSLDQGLQFLIQYYNGEERAKGNILERFSAQQFPDLHSELNLSSLELGDSALYFCASSFTGLSYEQYFGPGTRLTVT.